These 16 T cell receptor beta chains were sequenced from one sample in a study of CD8+CD57+ T cells in acquired aplastic anemia. Genomic DNA acted as the template from which TCR beta VDJ combination and CDR3 sequence profiling were carried out. TCRdb re-called the reads through MiXCR, storing one row per CDR3 protein. The table lists 250,000 to 300,000 distinct CDR3 sequences, approximately 55% of them singletons. Sequencing input: sorted CD4+, CD8+, or CD8+CD57+ T cells (not recorded which) from PBMCs. The receptors originated from a human donor with severe aplastic anemia or a healthy control (not recorded which).

The chain employs TRBV5-1 and TRBJ2-3; TRBD1 is a possible D gene (5 bases). Trimming cost V 4 bases and J 3 bases, with 15 bases left between them. CDR1 SGHRS and CDR2 YFSETQ come from the germline V gene. The CDR3 is made up of 15 amino acids. CDR3 region: CASSHRQPRTDTQYF. The CDR3 DNA is TGCGCCAGCAGCCACCGACAGCCGAGGACAGATACGCAGTATTTT.

The chain uses TRBV5-6 and TRBJ1-2, with D unresolved. V was clipped by 1 base and J by 0 bases, with 10 bases between them. This CDR3 region has 15 residues. Looked up from germline, CDR1 is SGHDT and CDR2 is YYEEEE. The CDR3 sequence: CASSLYGEPNYGYTF. In DNA form, the CDR3 reads TGTGCCAGCAGCTTGTATGGGGAACCTAACTATGGCTACACCTTC.

This clonotype is a singleton in its sample. At one boundary the junction diverges from the germline segment, which might be a read error. The genes are TRBV7-9 and TRBJ2-3; 9 bases agree with TRBD2. This CDR3 region has 16 residues. Germline loops: CDR1 SEHNR, CDR2 FQNEAQ (reference sequence). Here the CDR3 reads CAGSLEGTSMTDTQYF. CDR3 nucleotides: TGTGCCGGCAGCTTAGAGGGGACTAGCATGACAGATACGCAGTATTTT.

V gene TRBV5-4 combines with J gene TRBJ2-2; 8 positions agree with TRBD1. The CDR3 is 16 amino acids. V lost 4 bases, J lost 4 bases, and 9 bases stayed unmatched. Germline V CDR1 and CDR2: SGHNT, YYREEE (reference sequence). CDR3 DNA sequence: TGTGCCAGCAGCCCTCCCGGGACAGGTGGCACCGGGGAGCTGTTTTTT. Translation: CASSPPGTGGTGELFF.

On this clonotype: Given the absence of the conserved phenylalanine or tryptophan at the CDR3 end, a read error is likely. It is unclear where the CDR3 begins or ends on the DNA, so no DNA is shown, and the CDR3 is as TCRdb lists it. The genes are TRBV7-9 and TRBJ2-7; the table's D call TRBD2 went unverified against the DNA. CDR1 SEHNR and CDR2 FQNEAQ come from the germline V gene (reference sequence). Counting both end residues, the CDR3 totals 10 amino acids. The CDR3 reads CASSLGGLAG.

V is TRBV5-6 and J is TRBJ1-3; a possible D gene is TRBD1 (6 bases). The CDR3 runs 14 residues. The germline gives CDR1 SGHDT, CDR2 YYEEEE. Between the trimmed V and J ends, which lost 0 bases and 4 bases, there was a span of 8 bases. The DNA for the CDR3 is TGTGCCAGCAGCTTGGTGACAGGCGGAAACACCATATATTTT. It codes for CASSLVTGGNTIYF.

Notes on this clonotype: The CDR3 does not close with the conserved phenylalanine or tryptophan, likely indicating a read error. The chain links TRBV15 to TRBJ1-1; TRBD1 matches 8 bases. V shed 4 bases, J shed 6 bases, and the junction held 4 bases outside the gene matches. The CDR3 sequence is 13 residues long. Germline CDR1 is LNHNV and CDR2 is YYDKDF (reference sequence). The CDR3 reads CATSITGGAEAFL. CDR3 coding DNA: TGTGCCACCAGCATAACAGGGGGGGCTGAAGCTTTCCTT.

This chain joins TRBV7-2 and TRBJ1-1; TRBD1 aligns across 7 bases. This CDR3 comprises 16 residues. The ends lost 7 bases at V and 0 bases at J; junction bases unmatched: 11. Germline V gene lookup returns CDR1 SGHTA and CDR2 FQGNSA. The CDR3 DNA follows: TGTGCCAGCAACATACAGGGAGGGGGCTTGAACACTGAAGCTTTCTTT. Protein: CASNIQGGGLNTEAFF. Based on the CDR3 plus reference TRBV7-2 and TRBJ1-1, the full variable domain is GAGVSQSPSNKVTEKGKDVELRCDPISGHTALYWYRQSLGQGLEFLIYFQGNSAPDKSGLPSDRFSAERTGGSVSTLTIQRTQQEDSAVYLCASNIQGGGLNTEAFFGQGTRLTVV.

V gene TRBV29-1 combines with J gene TRBJ2-3; D ambiguous. Between the trimmed V and J ends, which lost 4 bases and 2 bases, there was a span of 7 bases. The CDR3 runs to 12 residues. From germline, CDR1 is SQVTM and CDR2 ANQGSEA. The CDR3, as DNA: TGCAGCGTTGCAGACGACACAGATACGCAGTATTTT. It codes for CSVADDTDTQYF.

The sample holds many counts of this clonotype. The V call is TRBV19, the J call TRBJ1-2; D remains ambiguous. The CDR3 is 15 residues long. Germline CDR1 and CDR2: LNHDA and SQIVND (reference sequence). V lost 1 base, J lost 4 bases, and 13 bases lay in between. CDR3 sequence (DNA): TGTGCCAGTAGTATAGGCAGGCTTCAACCCTATGGCTACACCTTC. The encoded protein is CASSIGRLQPYGYTF.

The genes are TRBV2 and TRBJ1-1, with D uncertain. Germline lookup yields CDR1 SNHLY and CDR2 FYNNEI. V lost 3 bases to trimming and J lost 4 bases, with 9 bases between them. The CDR3 contains 13 residues. The CDR3 nucleotides read TGTGCCAGCAGTGAGTTCCGGGGCACTGAAGCTTTCTTT. It is translated as CASSEFRGTEAFF. The complete variable domain, with remaining parts taken from reference TRBV2 and TRBJ1-1, reads EPEVTQTPSHQVTQMGQEVILRCVPISNHLYFYWYRQILGQKVEFLVSFYNNEISEKSEIFDDQFSVERPDGSNFTLKIRSTKLEDSAMYFCASSEFRGTEAFFGQGTRLTVV.

The V gene is TRBV2, the J gene TRBJ1-2; D ambiguous. Trimming shortened V by 6 bases and J by 10 bases, and 12 bases separated the two germline ends. Germline V gene lookup returns CDR1 SNHLY and CDR2 FYNNEI. This CDR3 is built from 11 residues. The CDR3 protein is CASSEQVTYTF. The CDR3 nucleotides are TGTGCCAGCAGCGAGCAGGTTACCTACACCTTC.

This clonotype was picked up many times. J is TRBJ2-5 and V is TRBV7-9, with TRBD2 identical over 9 bases. Per germline, CDR1 SEHNR and CDR2 FQNEAQ (reference sequence). Germline trimming cut 6 bases from V and 4 bases from J; bases unmatched to any gene: 12. The CDR3 totals 16 residues. CDR3 sequence (DNA): TGTGCCAGCAGTTCTGACCCGGGACTAGCAGGAGAGACCCAGTACTTC. Its protein is CASSSDPGLAGETQYF.

CDR3 coding DNA: TGTGCCAGCAGCCAGTCGTCGGAGGCCGGATCACCCCTCCACTTT. Protein product: CASSQSSEAGSPLHF. V and J are TRBV7-9 and TRBJ1-6, with D unresolved. Trimming removed 5 bases at V and 10 bases at J, with 18 bases between. The CDR3 consists of 15 residues. CDR1 SEHNR and CDR2 FQNEAQ come from the germline V gene (reference sequence).

V usage is TRBV19 and J usage is TRBJ1-1; the match to TRBD1 covers 12 bases. The CDR3 runs 15 residues. The junction had 6 bases not matched to a gene; V was cut back by 6 bases and J by 4 bases. Germline loops: CDR1 LNHDA, CDR2 SQIVND (reference sequence). The chain's CDR3 is CASRPGQGAGTEAFF. The CDR3 bases are TGTGCCAGTAGGCCGGGACAGGGGGCGGGCACTGAAGCTTTCTTT.

Details on this clonotype: This may stem from a read error, because a much larger clone lies one nucleotide away. J is TRBJ2-2 and V is TRBV12-5; D is possibly TRBD2 (5 bases). The CDR3 is made up of 14 amino acids. Per germline, CDR1 LGHNT and CDR2 FRNRAP. The CDR3 DNA sequence: TGTGCTGGTGGTTTGGGCGGGTGGACCGGGGAGCTGTTTTTT. Residues: CAGGLGGWTGELFF.